This TCR beta chain comes out of a study of PD-L1 blockade in urothelial cancer listed by TCRdb under 2017. At the level of the whole study: All patients started therapy in about 2014 and received atezolizumab 1,200 mg intravenously every 3 weeks. About nine tenths of the roughly 29 patients were identified as males with urothelial cancer of bladder origin, and a prior smoking history was reported by 18 of 29 patients. An ECOG performance status of 0 or 1 was recorded for the patients, and 0 to 3 prior chemotherapy regimens had been received by the patients. Blood samples were analyzed at two time points: 3 weeks after treatment start (second dose) and 6 weeks after treatment start. Blood samples gave median yields of approximately 130,000 T cells and over 80,000 unique TCRs, along with a median clonality of 0.080. Somatic, immune and clinical correlates of response to PD-L1 blockade with atezolizumab in urothelial cancer were the focus of an exploratory multi-omic analysis. Pretreatment tumor samples and matched peripheral blood, collected serially before and after atezolizumab treatment, underwent TCR sequencing. Durable clinical benefit meant progression-free survival longer than 6 months, and TCR features were also tested against progression-free and overall survival. Whole exome sequencing and RNA sequencing of pretreatment tumors were performed alongside TCR sequencing in the same patients. Durable clinical benefit was achieved by nine patients and was not achieved by 20 patients. Twenty-nine patients had pretreatment blood TCR-seq, some 25 had at least one posttreatment blood collection, and some 25 had tumor TCR-seq.

Synthetic TCR analog templates were spiked into each PCR so that absolute template abundance could be estimated from read counts. TCRbeta CDR3 regions were amplified from genomic DNA with bias-controlled V and J gene primers using the immunoSEQ assay. Sequencing of rearranged TCRbeta segments was done at approximately 20X coverage. The authors' pipeline ran thus. Clustering was used to correct sequencing errors, and CDR3s were annotated against IMGT so that V, D and J genes could be assigned. Out-of-frame and stop-codon sequences were excluded, and only productive TCRbeta rearrangements were used in downstream analyses. To compute clonality, Shannon entropy was normalized by the log of the number of unique productive sequences and then subtracted from one. Fisher's exact test with Benjamini-Hochberg correction, at a threshold of adjusted p below 0.01, was used to find clones that differed between time points or between blood and tumor. TCRdb provides this immuneACCESS table in a form limited to in-frame rearrangements. Some clones are lacking; in checked studies, under half of them reflect an unresolved V gene, and why the rest are absent is not known. V, J and clone size reflect that table, while D and trimming were determined from the DNA. The sample records approximately 30,000 clones, about nine tenths of which are singletons. 7.5% to 9.5% of the sample goes to the ten largest clones.

Summary of the overall study and its limitations: Small sample size (n of about 29) and many exploratory analyses mean the results are intended to be hypothesis-generating. Greater expansion of tumor-associated TCR clones in peripheral blood 3 weeks after the start of treatment was observed in patients with durable benefit (n of about 20, p = 0.022). A pretreatment peripheral blood TCR clonality below the median was linked to improved progression-free and overall survival.

Trimming takes 2 bases from V and 5 bases from J, and the germline ends sit 3 bases apart. From the cysteine through the phenylalanine, the CDR3 covers 11 amino acids. The entry retains the CDR3 DNA only, 33 bases that are in frame from base 1. From the germline V gene (reference sequence), CDR1 is PRHDT and CDR2 is FYEKMQ. For this clone: Its antigen is still unknown. Nothing much larger sits one base from this clone, and base qualities are not available.

What the time point label conveys for this sample: peripheral blood 6 weeks after treatment start. A total of about 31 patients with locally advanced or metastatic urothelial carcinoma, treated at Memorial Sloan Kettering on a trial protocol, made up the cohort. Peripheral blood mononuclear cells were collected from each patient pretreatment and during treatment, giving between 1 and 8 total time points per patient. The Qiagen DNeasy Blood extraction kit was used to purify genomic DNA from total PBMCs and tumor samples. Collected pretreatment and during treatment, PBMCs were isolated and stored as previously described.

This TCR came from a man of 80 years or more with urothelial cancer. The chain links TRBV13 with TRBJ2-5; the D gene assignment is ambiguous. Sequencing used PBMCs, obtained around atezolizumab (anti-PD-L1) treatment. The CDR3 in this case is CASSLRETQYF. The nucleotides are TGTGCCAGCAGCTTACGGGAGACCCAGTACTTC.